Listed below are T cell receptor beta chains from one sample, sequenced in a study of blood T cell repertoires in COVID-19. Libraries were prepared by immunoSEQ multiplex PCR; TCRdb keeps only in-frame clonotypes and omits some of them. The top ten hold around a tenth of the sample, which has some 160,000 clones, 87% seen once. Sequences were obtained from peripheral blood. The receptors were gathered from a woman aged 65 to 85 with COVID-19, enrolled during active disease. Each CDR3 is given with its conserved first and last residue. A D gene is named only where the DNA matches it firmly. Rows give clone size only sometimes, using once, few, many, or a class for an expanded clone.

clone_size | d_call | j_call | v_call | cdr3_aa | cdr3_nt
NA | NA | TRBJ2-7 | TRBV7-2 | CASSLVMAEQYEQYF | TGTGCCAGCAGCTTAGTAATGGCGGAGCAGTACGAGCAGTACTTC
once | TRBD1 | TRBJ2-7 | TRBV7-8 | CASRLNRDRGYEQYF | TGTGCCAGCCGCCTTAACCGGGACAGGGGCTACGAGCAGTACTTC
NA | TRBD1 | TRBJ1-5 | TRBV29-1 | CSVDFGQGAFCWVRPQHF | TGCAGCGTTGATTTTGGACAGGGGGCGTTTTGTTGGGTACGGCCCCAGCATTTT
NA | NA | TRBJ2-2 | TRBV24-1 | CATSDTGSNTGELFF | TGTGCCACCAGTGATACAGGATCGAACACCGGGGAGCTGTTTTTT
few | NA | TRBJ2-3 | TRBV28 | CASSTRGRGTDTQYF | TGTGCCAGCAGTACCAGGGGTCGGGGAACAGATACGCAGTATTTT
once | NA | TRBJ2-2 | TRBV5-1 | CATQDTSNTGELFF | TGCGCCACCCAGGACACCTCGAACACCGGGGAGCTGTTTTTT
NA | TRBD1 | TRBJ2-7 | TRBV7-9 | CASSLRDRAHEQYF | TGTGCCAGCAGCCTCCGGGACAGGGCCCACGAGCAGTACTTC
NA | TRBD1 | TRBJ2-7 | TRBV7-6 | CASSGYPGQGGEQYF | TGTGCCAGCAGCGGATACCCGGGACAGGGTGGCGAGCAGTACTTC
once | NA | TRBJ2-2 | TRBV12-3/TRBV12-4 | CASSSVNTGELFF | TGTGCCAGCAGTTCGGTTAACACCGGGGAGCTGTTTTTT
NA | TRBD1 | TRBJ2-5 | TRBV5-5 | CASSPHRQGQQGWETQYF | TGTGCCAGCAGCCCCCACCGACAGGGGCAGCAGGGGTGGGAGACCCAGTACTTC
NA | NA | TRBJ2-2 | TRBV6-5 | CATVPPGVNTGELFF | TGTGCCACGGTTCCGCCAGGGGTGAACACCGGGGAGCTGTTTTTT
NA | TRBD1 | TRBJ1-5 | TRBV5-1 | CASSLGTDGPQHF | TGCGCCAGCAGCCTCGGGACAGACGGGCCCCAGCATTTT
NA | TRBD1 | TRBJ2-3 | TRBV5-4 | CASSGRDRERTDTQYF | TGTGCCAGCAGCGGCCGGGACAGGGAAAGAACAGATACGCAGTATTTT
NA | TRBD1 | TRBJ1-1 | TRBV6-5 | CASSYSQDRGFTEAFF | TGTGCCAGCAGTTACTCCCAGGACAGGGGGTTTACTGAAGCTTTCTTT
NA | NA | TRBJ2-6 | TRBV6-6 | CASSSQVASGANVLTF | TGTGCCAGCAGTTCCCAGGTGGCATCCGGGGCCAACGTCCTGACTTTC
NA | NA | TRBJ2-1 | TRBV2 | CASSLNRVNEQFF | TGTGCCAGCAGCCTGAATCGGGTCAATGAGCAGTTCTTC
NA | NA | TRBJ2-3 | TRBV7-3 | CASSSTRADTQYF | TGTGCCAGCAGCTCGACTAGAGCAGATACGCAGTATTTT
NA | NA | TRBJ2-7 | TRBV12-3/TRBV12-4 | CASSHTGYEQYF | TGTGCCAGCAGCCACACAGGGTACGAGCAGTACTTC
NA | TRBD1 | TRBJ1-4 | TRBV4-1 | CASSPPGQGYEKLFF | TGCGCCAGCAGCCCACCGGGACAGGGGTATGAAAAACTGTTTTTT
NA | NA | TRBJ2-1 | TRBV7-3 | CASSPAMDWSYNEQFF | TGTGCCAGCAGCCCCGCGATGGACTGGAGCTACAATGAGCAGTTCTTC
few | TRBD1 | TRBJ2-7 | TRBV7-9 | CASSWGQGAGDEQYF | TGTGCCAGCAGCTGGGGACAGGGGGCTGGGGACGAGCAGTACTTC
NA | TRBD1 | TRBJ2-5 | TRBV7-2 | CASSLDGQGRVETQYF | TGTGCCAGCAGCTTAGACGGACAGGGTAGGGTGGAGACCCAGTACTTC
NA | NA | TRBJ2-4 | TRBV13 | CASSRHPIAKNIQYF | TGTGCCAGTAGTCGACATCCTATAGCCAAAAACATTCAGTACTTC
NA | TRBD1 | TRBJ1-5 | TRBV2 | CASSEWTGKQPQHF | TGTGCCAGCAGTGAATGGACAGGTAAACAGCCCCAGCATTTT
NA | NA | TRBJ2-7 | TRBV9 | CASSAVIPGEQYF | TGTGCCAGCAGCGCCGTCATACCGGGGGAGCAGTACTTC
NA | TRBD2 | TRBJ2-1 | TRBV12-5 | CASGLYPGGYNEQFF | TGTGCTAGTGGTTTGTATCCGGGGGGGTACAATGAGCAGTTCTTC